Presented here are 22 T cell receptor beta chains from one specimen sequenced in a study of beta chain features in type 1 diabetes. Expressed TCRB transcripts were sequenced because the isolated RNA had all been reverse transcribed beforehand. Profiling relied on immunoSEQ multiplex PCR, and the TCRdb table lists in-frame clones only, not all of them. This sample yields around 140,000 clones, of which approximately 13% are seen a single time; under 1.5% belongs to the top ten. The study, taken as a whole, reports: Patients with Type 1 diabetes showed moderately but significantly shorter TCRB CDR3s in all four CD4+ subsets.

Their recognized antigens are unknown. The sample was central memory CD4+ T cells from blood. Every receptor here comes from a man between 18 and 35 years old with type 1 diabetes.

The chain is built from TRBV5-4 and TRBJ2-1; TRBD1 aligns across 10 bases. V lost 0 bases, J lost 3 bases, and 3 bases stayed unmatched. Germline V lookup: CDR1 SGHNT, CDR2 YYREEE (reference sequence). The CDR3 contains 16 residues. The CDR3 DNA is TGTGCCAGCAGCTTGGAGGGACAGGGGATCTACAATGAGCAGTTCTTC. Its protein product is CASSLEGQGIYNEQFF.

About this clone itself: Other DNA sequences from this sample encode an identical CDR3 as well. The chain employs TRBV27 and TRBJ2-1, with TRBD2 as a possible D gene (7 bases). Between the trimmed V and J ends, which lost 2 bases and 7 bases, there was a span of 12 bases. Germline lookup yields CDR1 MNHEY and CDR2 SMNVEV (reference sequence). CDR3 length equals 14 residues. The CDR3 nucleotides read TGTGCCAGCAGTTTAGGGGGGGCGCGGAATGAGCAGTTCTTC. Translated: CASSLGGARNEQFF.

V and J are TRBV5-1 and TRBJ2-7; 9 bases match TRBD1. V dropped 0 bases and J dropped 2; count of bases not matched to a gene: 6. The CDR3 totals 16 residues. Germline-derived CDR1 and CDR2 are SGHRS and YFSETQ. The CDR3 DNA reads TGCGCCAGCAGCTTGGAAACGGGACAGGGAACCTACGAGCAGTACTTC. Translation: CASSLETGQGTYEQYF.

This clone was seen at least ten times. The V gene is TRBV6-5, the J gene TRBJ2-3; no definite D call. The CDR3 length is 14 residues. Trimming left V 5 bases short and J 4 bases short, with 13 bases between. CDR1 is MNHEY, CDR2 SVGAGI, per germline. Here the CDR3 reads CASSPRPGADTQYF. In DNA form, the CDR3 reads TGTGCCAGCAGTCCTAGACCGGGTGCAGATACGCAGTATTTT.

A few counts support this clone. This chain links TRBV9 with TRBJ1-1; D call uncertain. Germline V gene sequence: CDR1 SGDLS, CDR2 YYNGEE. With 0 bases removed from V and 1 base from J, the gap between germline ends came to 10 bases. This CDR3 is built from 15 residues. This CDR3 is CASSVGLGWNTEAFF. DNA for the CDR3: TGTGCCAGCAGCGTAGGGCTGGGGTGGAACACTGAAGCTTTCTTT.

The rearrangement uses TRBV4-1 and TRBJ2-5; 8 nucleotides agree with TRBD2. Germline V lookup: CDR1 MGHRA, CDR2 YSYEKL. This CDR3 is built from 17 residues. Trimming cost V 2 bases and J 4 bases; bases outside gene matches: 12. In DNA form, the CDR3 reads TGCGCCAGCAGCCAACAGGCAAACGGGGGGGCCCGAGAGACCCAGTACTTC. It is translated as CASSQQANGGARETQYF.

This clone has more than one count but fewer than ten. At the DNA level, this CDR3 is encoded by other sequences in the same sample as well. The chain has TRBV18 and TRBJ1-2; no reliable D call. V lost 3 bases and J lost 0, with 5 bases in between. CDR1 and CDR2 (germline): KGHSH, LQKENI. This CDR3 has 13 amino acids. CDR3 amino acids: CASSPTANYGYTF. The CDR3 DNA reads TGTGCCAGCTCACCGACTGCTAACTATGGCTACACCTTC.

The chain uses TRBV4-2 and TRBJ2-5, with 7 bases matching TRBD1. After removal of 1 base from V and 2 bases from J, the junction contained 4 bases not matched to a gene. This CDR3 comprises 15 residues. Germline loops: CDR1 LGHNA, CDR2 YNFKEQ. CDR3 residues: CASSQAEQGQETQYF. CDR3 nucleotide sequence: TGTGCCAGCAGCCAAGCGGAACAGGGGCAAGAGACCCAGTACTTC.

The rearrangement uses TRBV5-1 and TRBJ1-1; 7 positions agree with TRBD1. The CDR3 consists of 13 residues. With V trimmed by 6 bases and J by 5 bases, 7 bases remained unmatched. Germline V lookup: CDR1 SGHRS, CDR2 YFSETQ. Here the CDR3 reads CASTGTVGTEAFF. The CDR3 coding sequence is TGCGCCAGCACCGGGACAGTGGGTACTGAAGCTTTCTTT.

This clone was counted many times. The gene calls are TRBV28 and TRBJ1-5; D is unresolved. With 3 bases removed from V and 4 bases from J, the gap between germline ends came to 13 bases. Germline CDR1 reads MDHEN; CDR2 reads SYDVKM. The CDR3 totals 15 residues. In nucleotides, the CDR3 is TGTGCCAGCAGTTTCGGTCTCCCGGGAAATCAGCCCCAGCATTTT. Translated, it gives CASSFGLPGNQPQHF.

J is TRBJ1-3 and V is TRBV30; 9 bases agree with TRBD1. The CDR3 contains 17 residues. V shed 7 bases, J shed 0 bases, and the junction held 13 bases outside the gene matches. Looked up from germline, CDR1 is GTSNPN and CDR2 is SVGIG (reference sequence). CDR3 DNA sequence: TGTGCCTACCAACCGGGACAGGGCCGGAGCTCTGGAAACACCATATATTTT. This sequence encodes CAYQPGQGRSSGNTIYF.

In its sample, this clone was seen a few times. This rearrangement joins TRBV18 to TRBJ1-1; no clear D gene. The CDR3 covers 14 residues. CDR1 is KGHSH, CDR2 LQKENI, per germline. The V end was cut by 1 base, the J end by 2 bases, with 8 bases between. CDR3 region: CASSPQGTNTEAFF. Here the CDR3 DNA reads TGTGCCAGCTCACCACAGGGTACCAACACTGAAGCTTTCTTT.

This clone turned up a few times. This chain links TRBV19 with TRBJ2-5; 7 nucleotides match TRBD1. Germline CDR1 and CDR2: LNHDA and SQIVND (reference sequence). With 5 bases clipped from V and 4 bases from J, the junction kept 4 bases outside the gene matches. CDR3 size: 13 residues. The CDR3 DNA sequence: TGTGCCAGTAGTCGAGGGGGCGGAGAGACCCAGTACTTC. This sequence encodes CASSRGGGETQYF.

The CDR3 spells CSASGTGGAWDTEAFF. As DNA, the CDR3 is TGCAGCGCCTCCGGGACAGGGGGTGCTTGGGACACTGAAGCTTTCTTT. The V gene is TRBV29-1, the J gene TRBJ1-1; TRBD1 aligns across 11 bases. Per germline, CDR1 SQVTM and CDR2 ANQGSEA. The CDR3 is 16 residues long. The V segment lost 7 bases and the J segment 3 bases; nucleotides outside the gene matches: 13.

This clone occurred a few times. The CDR3 coding sequence is TGTGCCAGCAGTCCCTCGCGGTGGGCTGCCGAGCAGTACTTC. It yields the protein CASSPSRWAAEQYF. J is TRBJ2-7 and V is TRBV6-1; D call uncertain. CDR3 length equals 14 residues. Per the germline V gene, CDR1 is MNHNS and CDR2 is SASEGT. Trimming stripped 5 bases from V and 6 bases from J, with 17 bases between.

This rearrangement joins TRBV4-1 to TRBJ2-3, with 12 bases fitting TRBD1. The CDR3 runs to 17 residues. V was pared by 2 bases and J by 1 base, with 4 bases of the junction left unmatched. Per germline, CDR1 MGHRA and CDR2 YSYEKL. This CDR3 reads CASSQSGTGGGTDTQYF. The CDR3 coding sequence is TGCGCCAGCAGCCAAAGCGGGACAGGGGGCGGCACAGATACGCAGTATTTT.

This clone has more than one count but fewer than ten. This chain connects TRBV28 to TRBJ1-2, with a weak D call TRBD1 (6 bases). CDR1 and CDR2 from the germline V gene are MDHEN and SYDVKM. V lost 4 bases and J 3 bases, leaving 9 bases between the germline ends. This CDR3 spans 13 amino acids. The CDR3 DNA reads as TGTGCCAGCAGTTCATGGACAGACTATGGCTACACCTTC. Amino acid sequence: CASSSWTDYGYTF.

This clone was recorded a few times. This rearrangement joins TRBV7-9 to TRBJ1-1; TRBD1 aligns across 8 bases. Germline V lookup: CDR1 SEHNR, CDR2 FQNEAQ (reference sequence). The CDR3 has 16 residues. V was clipped by 5 bases and J by 3 bases; unmatched bases: 11. The DNA of the CDR3 is TGTGCCAGCAGCCCGTGGACAGGGTCGAAGGACACTGAAGCTTTCTTT. Translating gives CASSPWTGSKDTEAFF.

The sample holds a few counts of this clone. J is TRBJ2-7 and V is TRBV15, with 10 bases identical to TRBD1. Unmatched junction bases numbered 6, after V lost 5 bases and J lost 5 bases. The length of the CDR3 is 14 residues. Germline values: CDR1 LNHNV, CDR2 YYDKDF (reference sequence). The CDR3 region has the DNA TGTGCCACCAGCGGGGGACAGGGGAACAACGAGCAGTACTTC. Translated, it gives CATSGGQGNNEQYF.

The genes are TRBV29-1 and TRBJ2-3; 7 bases align to TRBD2. J was trimmed by 6 bases and V by 7 bases; bases with no gene match: 7. The CDR3 is 12 residues long. In germline, CDR1 is SQVTM, CDR2 ANQGSEA. The CDR3 coding sequence is TGCAGCGGGAACCTAGCGGAGGATACGCAGTATTTT. This encodes CSGNLAEDTQYF.

This clone was detected only a few times. CDR3 sequence (DNA): TGCGCCAGCAGCCGGGAGGGGGCAGGCTCCTACAATGAGCAGTTCTTC. Translation: CASSREGAGSYNEQFF. The chain carries TRBV4-1 and TRBJ2-1, with D perhaps given as TRBD1 or TRBD2 (7 bases each). Trimming took off 4 bases at V and 0 bases at J, with 13 bases between the two ends. The CDR3 totals 16 residues. Per the germline V gene, CDR1 is MGHRA and CDR2 is YSYEKL.

The V and J genes are TRBV9 and TRBJ2-5; no definite D call. Germline CDR1 SGDLS, CDR2 YYNGEE. V gave up 0 bases and J gave up 1 base, with 13 bases separating them. This CDR3 comprises 16 residues. Here the CDR3 reads CASSVGSGRPQETQYF. DNA of the CDR3: TGTGCCAGCAGCGTAGGGAGTGGCCGCCCCCAAGAGACCCAGTACTTC. Variable domain in full (rest from reference TRBV9 and TRBJ2-5): DSGVTQTPKHLITATGQRVTLRCSPRSGDLSVYWYQQSLDQGLQFLIQYYNGEERAKGNILERFSAQQFPDLHSELNLSSLELGDSALYFCASSVGSGRPQETQYFGPGTRLLVL.